This T cell receptor (beta chain) was documented in a study of cytomegalovirus exposure and HLA in healthy donors. Study-wide points: Most TCR sequences proved rare, with some public TCRs found in many donors. An analysis was carried out later, and it reportedly showed fewer N-insertions in an Asian-associated ancestry cluster than the approximately 660-donor mean. Apparent HLA restriction characterized most CMV-associated TCR beta chains in a later analysis. It emerged from a later analysis that several of the most significant clusters appeared to be linked to common viral pathogens.

Germline V lookup: CDR1 SGHVS, CDR2 FNYEAQ. V lost 5 bases to trimming and J lost 0 bases; unmatched junction nucleotides: 3. The CDR3 has 15 amino acids. With regard to this clone: Its target is unknown.

PCR involved 60 Vbeta and 13 Jbeta primers. Profiling relied on immunoSEQ multiplex PCR, and the TCRdb table lists in-frame clones only, not all of them. The sample lists roughly 150,000 clones; around 83% were seen once. This clonotype was sampled from a man aged 30-40 years in good health and CMV-seropositive. V usage is TRBV7-6 and J usage is TRBJ2-7; 11 nucleotides agree with TRBD1. The specimen was PBMCs. CDR3 sequence (DNA): TGTGCCAGCAGCGCAGGGACAGGGGGCTCCTACGAGCAGTACTTC. It yields the protein CASSAGTGGSYEQYF.